The clone carrying this T cell receptor (beta chain) came up many times. Its antigen is currently unknown. These data are taken from a study of CD8 T cells in ankylosing spondylitis. Library preparation for TCR beta used quantitative 5'-RACE with molecular barcodes. Via MiXCR, TCRdb re-called the 5' RACE reads, giving one row per CDR3 protein. The table shows fewer than 550,000 distinct CDR3 sequences, with approximately 5.3% occurring only once. Points from the study as a whole: Characteristic, it appeared, of ankylosing spondylitis blood was a TCR beta motif of eight or nine highly homologous variants. In synovial fluid and blood from reactive arthritis, some motif variants were previously reported. Clones that were linked to disease were CD8+ and were relatively rare in peripheral blood. Reported data indicate significant enrichment of disease-linked clones within matched ankylosing spondylitis synovial fluid.

Germline-derived CDR1 and CDR2 are SEHNR and FQNEAQ (reference sequence). The CDR3 has 14 amino acids. Trimming cost V 1 base and J 5 bases, with 12 bases left between them. The sequence was obtained from a male donor with ankylosing spondylitis. Material: blood, either unsorted or a sorted T cell fraction (not recorded which). The V and J genes are TRBV7-9 and TRBJ2-7; possible D gene TRBD2, 5 bases. CDR3 amino acids: CASSLEGSRHEQYF. CDR3 in DNA: TGTGCCAGCAGCTTAGAAGGGAGTAGGCACGAGCAGTACTTC.